This T cell receptor beta chain derives from a study of blood T cell repertoires in COVID-19 (dated by TCRdb to between 2020 and 2021). With respect to the entire study: The collaborator samples originated in the United States, Italy and Spain and spanned the acute and convalescent phases of COVID-19. The material from the prospective study consisted of cDNA or gDNA derived from T cells, B-cell-depleted T cells, or PBMCs. The dataset comprised deeply sampled blood TCRbeta repertoires from subjects exposed to, actively infected with, or recovered from COVID-19. The repertoires were made available in a free public database intended to serve as a resource for research on the immune response to SARS-CoV-2. Samples came from the ongoing ImmuneRACE study (first 160 participants) plus 1,254 subjects from 6 global collaborators. A de-identified subject ID, COVID-19 status, age in years and sex were almost always included in the sample metadata. HLA class I and class II types, where available, came from metadata supplied by the sample provider rather than from assay-based typing. General conclusions and limits of the study: The amount of clinical and demographic metadata varied by source and participant and was provided uncurated.

The germline V gene specifies SGHRS as CDR1 and YFSETQ as CDR2. The CDR3 runs 16 amino acids, cysteine and phenylalanine included. The DNA shown is the 48-base CDR3, in frame from base 1. Trimming accounts for 3 bases at V and 5 bases at J, while the number of junction bases matched to no gene is 8. Remarks on this clone: There is no known antigen for this receptor. No base-level quality is on record; no much larger clone is a single base apart.

The collaborating institutions used their own protocols to collect whole blood in K2EDTA tubes. For TCRbeta analysis, collaborators shipped samples as frozen whole blood, isolated PBMCs, or DNA extracted from either of those sample types. TCRbeta CDR3 regions were amplified from genomic DNA by means of the immunoSEQ Assay, a bias-controlled multiplex PCR. Per the original workflow: The number of nucleated cells in each sample was estimated from the amplification of reference gene primers within the assay. To quantify the absolute abundance of each unique TCRbeta CDR3 rearrangement, sequence reads were collapsed and filtered. Productive Simpson clonality was computed per sample as the square root of Simpson's diversity index over productive rearrangements. TCRdb took this table from immuneACCESS and kept in-frame rearrangements with V and J called. Such tables lack part of the clones; where checked against another copy, unresolved V genes explain under half of the gap, and the rest is unexplained. V and J calls and clone size come straight from that table; D and trimming were deduced from the DNA. In this sample the table shows tens of thousands of clones, 85% of which occur a single time. The biggest ten clones account for 38% of the sample.

This clonotype was sampled from a man older than 75 with acute or convalescent COVID-19. The rearranged chain carries TRBV5-1 and TRBJ2-2, with 9 bases aligning to TRBD2. Source material: peripheral blood. The DNA sequence is given as TGCGCCAGCAGCTACGTAGCGGGAGTTAGTACCGGGGAGCTGTTTTTT. Its translation reads: CASSYVAGVSTGELFF.